Listed below are T cell receptor beta chains from one sample, sequenced in a study of blood T cell repertoires in COVID-19. Some clones are missing from TCRdb's copy, which holds only in-frame ones; the method was immunoSEQ multiplex PCR. Of about 83,000 clones in the sample, about 82% are singletons; the top ten hold approximately 8.1%. The sequenced sample consisted of peripheral blood. The receptors were sampled from a man between 50 and 59 years old with active COVID-19. The CDR3 runs from the conserved cysteine through the conserved F or W. Each record gives: J gene, D gene, V gene, clone size, CDR3 protein, CDR3 DNA. A D gene is named only where the DNA matches it firmly. Expanded clones get a size class; other rows say once, few or many, or leave the size out.

j_gene: TRBJ2-1; d_gene: -; v_gene: TRBV2; abundance: -; CDR3aa: CASSDIGLGGNEQFF; CDR3nt: TGTGCCAGCAGTGATATTGGACTCGGGGGCAATGAGCAGTTCTTC
j_gene: TRBJ2-1; d_gene: TRBD2; v_gene: TRBV4-2; abundance: -; CDR3aa: CASSQGAGGFSYNEQFF; CDR3nt: TGTGCCAGCAGCCAAGGGGCGGGGGGATTCTCCTACAATGAGCAGTTCTTC
j_gene: TRBJ1-5; d_gene: -; v_gene: TRBV19; abundance: -; CDR3aa: CASSIRTNQPQHF; CDR3nt: TGTGCCAGTAGTATCAGGACTAATCAGCCCCAGCATTTT
j_gene: TRBJ2-7; d_gene: TRBD2; v_gene: TRBV19; abundance: once; CDR3aa: CASSPGRTSGSFHEQYF; CDR3nt: TGTGCCAGTAGTCCAGGCCGAACCAGCGGGAGTTTCCACGAGCAGTACTTC
j_gene: TRBJ1-2; d_gene: -; v_gene: TRBV29-1; abundance: few; CDR3aa: CSVRANYGYTF; CDR3nt: TGCAGCGTTCGAGCTAACTATGGCTACACCTTC
j_gene: TRBJ2-3; d_gene: -; v_gene: TRBV7-3; abundance: -; CDR3aa: CASSPSNSPDTQYF; CDR3nt: TGTGCCAGCAGCCCCAGTAATTCCCCAGATACGCAGTATTTT
j_gene: TRBJ1-5; d_gene: -; v_gene: TRBV6-5; abundance: -; CDR3aa: CASSDRRGVRPQHF; CDR3nt: TGTGCCAGCAGCGACCGCAGGGGAGTGCGGCCCCAGCATTTT
j_gene: TRBJ1-3; d_gene: -; v_gene: TRBV7-9; abundance: -; CDR3aa: CASSLMGSSGNTIYF; CDR3nt: TGTGCCAGCAGCTTAATGGGGAGCTCTGGAAACACCATATATTTT
j_gene: TRBJ1-2; d_gene: -; v_gene: TRBV12-3/TRBV12-4; abundance: -; CDR3aa: CASSLGGTYGYTF; CDR3nt: TGTGCCAGCAGTTTGGGGGGAACCTATGGCTACACCTTC
j_gene: TRBJ2-2; d_gene: -; v_gene: TRBV24-1; abundance: -; CDR3aa: CATSRAGATGELFF; CDR3nt: TGTGCCACCAGTCGCGCAGGGGCTACCGGGGAGCTGTTTTTT
j_gene: TRBJ1-2; d_gene: TRBD1; v_gene: TRBV5-6; abundance: -; CDR3aa: CASSLEKDRGLGYTF; CDR3nt: TGTGCCAGCAGCTTGGAAAAGGACAGGGGGCTCGGCTACACCTTC
j_gene: TRBJ1-2; d_gene: TRBD1; v_gene: TRBV28; abundance: -; CDR3aa: CASSRRQGSSYGYTF; CDR3nt: TGTGCCAGCAGCCGAAGACAGGGGTCGAGCTATGGCTACACCTTC
j_gene: TRBJ1-1; d_gene: TRBD1; v_gene: TRBV30; abundance: -; CDR3aa: CAWSVHRGRLNTEAFF; CDR3nt: TGTGCCTGGAGTGTACACAGGGGGAGATTGAACACTGAAGCTTTCTTT
j_gene: TRBJ1-2; d_gene: -; v_gene: TRBV28; abundance: -; CDR3aa: CASSPGQGGYGYTF; CDR3nt: TGTGCCAGCAGTCCGGGCCAGGGAGGCTATGGCTACACCTTC
j_gene: TRBJ2-3; d_gene: -; v_gene: TRBV9; abundance: -; CDR3aa: CASSPRTTTDTQYF; CDR3nt: TGTGCCAGCAGCCCTAGGACTACCACAGATACGCAGTATTTT
j_gene: TRBJ2-7; d_gene: -; v_gene: TRBV5-5; abundance: -; CDR3aa: CASSPGPGDEQYF; CDR3nt: TGTGCCAGCAGCCCGGGACCGGGGGACGAGCAGTACTTC
j_gene: TRBJ2-5; d_gene: TRBD2; v_gene: TRBV29-1; abundance: -; CDR3aa: CSAEGLAGGLETQYF; CDR3nt: TGCAGCGCCGAAGGACTAGCGGGAGGACTGGAGACCCAGTACTTC
j_gene: TRBJ2-2; d_gene: TRBD1; v_gene: TRBV9; abundance: once; CDR3aa: CASSGTTGATGELFF; CDR3nt: TGTGCCAGCAGCGGGACGACAGGGGCGACCGGGGAGCTGTTTTTT
j_gene: TRBJ2-1; d_gene: TRBD1; v_gene: TRBV5-4; abundance: -; CDR3aa: CASSLGQGSGRNEQFF; CDR3nt: TGTGCCAGCAGTTTAGGACAGGGCTCGGGGAGAAATGAGCAGTTCTTC
j_gene: TRBJ1-6; d_gene: -; v_gene: TRBV30; abundance: -; CDR3aa: CAWKPGGRPFDNSPLHF; CDR3nt: TGTGCCTGGAAACCGGGGGGCAGGCCCTTCGATAATTCACCCCTCCACTTT
j_gene: TRBJ2-7; d_gene: TRBD1; v_gene: TRBV5-1; abundance: -; CDR3aa: CASGTGGDEQYF; CDR3nt: TGCGCCAGCGGGACAGGGGGCGACGAGCAGTACTTC
j_gene: TRBJ1-3; d_gene: TRBD1; v_gene: TRBV27; abundance: -; CDR3aa: CASSLQGATGNTIYF; CDR3nt: TGTGCCAGCAGTTTACAGGGGGCGACTGGAAACACCATATATTTT
j_gene: TRBJ2-5; d_gene: -; v_gene: TRBV28; abundance: -; CDR3aa: CASTQGGEETQYF; CDR3nt: TGTGCCAGCACGCAGGGGGGAGAGGAGACCCAGTACTTC
j_gene: TRBJ1-1; d_gene: -; v_gene: TRBV6-4; abundance: -; CDR3aa: CASRAGLNTEAFF; CDR3nt: TGTGCCAGCAGAGCAGGGTTAAACACTGAAGCTTTCTTT
j_gene: TRBJ1-2; d_gene: TRBD1; v_gene: TRBV6-5; abundance: -; CDR3aa: CASCEQGAGNYGYTF; CDR3nt: TGTGCCAGCTGCGAACAGGGGGCTGGGAACTATGGCTACACCTTC
j_gene: TRBJ1-2; d_gene: -; v_gene: TRBV25-1; abundance: -; CDR3aa: CASSEHGAGYGYTF; CDR3nt: TGTGCCAGCAGTGAACATGGGGCAGGCTATGGCTACACCTTC
j_gene: TRBJ1-4; d_gene: -; v_gene: TRBV7-9; abundance: -; CDR3aa: CASSPMGRDNEKLFF; CDR3nt: TGTGCCAGCAGCCCCATGGGGCGCGATAATGAAAAACTGTTTTTT
j_gene: TRBJ2-1; d_gene: -; v_gene: TRBV7-3; abundance: -; CDR3aa: CASSPKVGGEQFF; CDR3nt: TGTGCCAGCAGCCCTAAAGTGGGGGGTGAGCAGTTCTTC
j_gene: TRBJ2-6; d_gene: -; v_gene: TRBV11-1; abundance: -; CDR3aa: CASSPLGAGANVLTF; CDR3nt: TGTGCCAGCAGCCCCCTAGGGGCCGGGGCCAACGTCCTGACTTTC
j_gene: TRBJ2-6; d_gene: -; v_gene: TRBV7-2; abundance: -; CDR3aa: CASSSTAGGANVLTF; CDR3nt: TGTGCCAGCAGCTCAACAGCCGGCGGGGCCAACGTCCTGACTTTC
j_gene: TRBJ2-7; d_gene: -; v_gene: TRBV5-1; abundance: -; CDR3aa: CASSELQGPSYEQYF; CDR3nt: TGCGCCAGCAGCGAACTACAGGGCCCCTCCTACGAGCAGTACTTC
j_gene: TRBJ2-7; d_gene: -; v_gene: TRBV4-1; abundance: once; CDR3aa: CASSQGDSTYEQYF; CDR3nt: TGCGCCAGCAGCCAGGGGGACTCAACCTACGAGCAGTACTTC
j_gene: TRBJ1-1; d_gene: -; v_gene: TRBV28; abundance: -; CDR3aa: CASSLGAGGAFF; CDR3nt: TGTGCCAGCAGTTTAGGGGCCGGGGGTGCTTTCTTT
j_gene: TRBJ1-2; d_gene: -; v_gene: TRBV9; abundance: -; CDR3aa: CASSVVGTAFSHGYTF; CDR3nt: TGTGCCAGCAGCGTAGTAGGCACAGCCTTTTCACATGGCTACACCTTC
j_gene: TRBJ2-2; d_gene: -; v_gene: TRBV13; abundance: once; CDR3aa: CASSPRTGWGTGELFF; CDR3nt: TGTGCCAGCAGCCCCCGAACAGGGTGGGGCACCGGGGAGCTGTTTTTT
j_gene: TRBJ1-1; d_gene: TRBD1; v_gene: TRBV12-5; abundance: -; CDR3aa: CASRTGEGEAFF; CDR3nt: TGTGCTAGTAGGACAGGAGAAGGGGAAGCTTTCTTT
j_gene: TRBJ1-4; d_gene: -; v_gene: TRBV6-5; abundance: -; CDR3aa: CACRQVANEKLFF; CDR3nt: TGTGCCTGCCGACAGGTAGCTAATGAAAAACTGTTTTTT
j_gene: TRBJ2-1; d_gene: -; v_gene: TRBV6-4; abundance: -; CDR3aa: CASSDSITLASYNEQFF; CDR3nt: TGTGCCAGCAGTGACTCGATAACGCTAGCTAGCTACAATGAGCAGTTCTTC
j_gene: TRBJ2-7; d_gene: TRBD1; v_gene: TRBV28; abundance: -; CDR3aa: CASSRQGEDYEQYF; CDR3nt: TGTGCCAGCAGTCGACAGGGGGAGGACTACGAGCAGTACTTC
j_gene: TRBJ2-1; d_gene: -; v_gene: TRBV9; abundance: few; CDR3aa: CASSVEELAVRYNEQFF; CDR3nt: TGTGCCAGCAGCGTAGAGGAGTTAGCGGTCCGCTATAATGAGCAGTTCTTC
j_gene: TRBJ2-1; d_gene: -; v_gene: TRBV7-7; abundance: -; CDR3aa: CASSPSSVGSYNEQFF; CDR3nt: TGTGCCAGCAGCCCTTCTAGCGTAGGCTCCTACAATGAGCAGTTCTTC
j_gene: TRBJ2-1; d_gene: TRBD1; v_gene: TRBV5-5; abundance: -; CDR3aa: CASSFGQGIDNEQFF; CDR3nt: TGTGCCAGCAGCTTCGGACAGGGGATTGACAATGAGCAGTTCTTC
j_gene: TRBJ2-6; d_gene: TRBD1; v_gene: TRBV4-1; abundance: -; CDR3aa: CASGLDRVAGANVLTF; CDR3nt: TGCGCCAGCGGTCTGGACAGGGTGGCTGGGGCCAACGTCCTGACTTTC
j_gene: TRBJ2-3; d_gene: TRBD2; v_gene: TRBV9; abundance: -; CDR3aa: CASSVAPGLAGSTDTQYF; CDR3nt: TGTGCCAGCAGCGTAGCCCCCGGACTAGCGGGGAGCACAGATACGCAGTATTTT
j_gene: TRBJ2-1; d_gene: TRBD1; v_gene: TRBV28; abundance: -; CDR3aa: CASSSWGDRGRKEAEQFF; CDR3nt: TGTGCCAGCAGCTCATGGGGCGACAGGGGGCGAAAGGAGGCTGAGCAGTTCTTC
j_gene: TRBJ2-1; d_gene: -; v_gene: TRBV19; abundance: -; CDR3aa: CASRDSSYNEQFF; CDR3nt: TGTGCCAGTAGGGACTCCTCCTACAATGAGCAGTTCTTC